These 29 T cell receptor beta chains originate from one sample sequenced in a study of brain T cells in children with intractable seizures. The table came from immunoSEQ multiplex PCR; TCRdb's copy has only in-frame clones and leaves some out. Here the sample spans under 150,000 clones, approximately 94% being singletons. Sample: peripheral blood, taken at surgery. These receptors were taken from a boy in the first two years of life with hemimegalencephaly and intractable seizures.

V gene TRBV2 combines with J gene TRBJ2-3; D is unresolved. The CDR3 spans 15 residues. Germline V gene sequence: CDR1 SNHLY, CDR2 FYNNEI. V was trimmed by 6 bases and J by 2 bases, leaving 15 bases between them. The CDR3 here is CASRALGRPTDTQYF. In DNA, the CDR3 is TGTGCCAGCAGGGCCCTCGGTAGGCCCACAGATACGCAGTATTTT.

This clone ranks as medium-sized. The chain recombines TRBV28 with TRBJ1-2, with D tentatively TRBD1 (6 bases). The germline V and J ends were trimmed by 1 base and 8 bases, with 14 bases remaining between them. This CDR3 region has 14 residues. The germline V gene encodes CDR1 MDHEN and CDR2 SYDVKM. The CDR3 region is CASSLFAGAVGYTF. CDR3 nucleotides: TGTGCCAGCAGTTTATTTGCAGGGGCTGTAGGCTACACCTTC.

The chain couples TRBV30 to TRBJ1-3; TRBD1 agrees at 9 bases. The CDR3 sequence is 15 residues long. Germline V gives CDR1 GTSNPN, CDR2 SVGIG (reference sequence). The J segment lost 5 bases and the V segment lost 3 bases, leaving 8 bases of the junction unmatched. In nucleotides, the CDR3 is TGTGCCTGGAGATCACAGGGGGCTATTAGAAACACCATATATTTT. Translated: CAWRSQGAIRNTIYF.

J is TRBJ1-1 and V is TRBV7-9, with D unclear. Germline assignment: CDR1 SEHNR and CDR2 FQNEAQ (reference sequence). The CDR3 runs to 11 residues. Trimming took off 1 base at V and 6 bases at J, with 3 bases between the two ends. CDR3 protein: CASSLESEAFF. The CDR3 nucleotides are TGTGCCAGCAGCTTAGAGTCTGAAGCTTTCTTT.

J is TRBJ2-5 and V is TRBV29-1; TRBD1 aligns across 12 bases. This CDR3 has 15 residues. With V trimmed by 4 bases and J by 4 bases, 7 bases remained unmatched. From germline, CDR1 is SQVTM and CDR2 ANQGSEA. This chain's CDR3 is CSVGGTGGFRETQYF. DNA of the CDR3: TGCAGCGTTGGAGGGACAGGGGGCTTCAGAGAGACCCAGTACTTC.

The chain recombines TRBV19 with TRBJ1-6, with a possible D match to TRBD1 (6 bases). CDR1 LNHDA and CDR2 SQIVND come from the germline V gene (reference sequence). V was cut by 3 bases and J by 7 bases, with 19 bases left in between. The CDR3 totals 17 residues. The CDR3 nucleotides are TGTGCCAGTAGTATTTGGGCCGAGGACAGAACAAATTCACCCCTCCACTTT. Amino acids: CASSIWAEDRTNSPLHF.

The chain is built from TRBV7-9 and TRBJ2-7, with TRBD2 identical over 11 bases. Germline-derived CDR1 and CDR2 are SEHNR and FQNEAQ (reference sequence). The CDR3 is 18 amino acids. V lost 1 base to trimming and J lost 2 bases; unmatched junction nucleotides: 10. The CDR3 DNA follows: TGTGCCAGCAGCTTAGGGGCTAGCGGGAGGCTATACGCCTACGAGCAGTACTTC. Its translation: CASSLGASGRLYAYEQYF.

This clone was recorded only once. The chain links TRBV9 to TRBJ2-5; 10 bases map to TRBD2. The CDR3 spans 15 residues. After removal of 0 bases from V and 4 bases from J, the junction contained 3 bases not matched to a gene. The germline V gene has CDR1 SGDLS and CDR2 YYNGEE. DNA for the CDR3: TGTGCCAGCAGCGTAGGGTCTAGCGGGAGAGAGACCCAGTACTTC. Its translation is CASSVGSSGRETQYF. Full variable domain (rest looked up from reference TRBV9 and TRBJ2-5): DSGVTQTPKHLITATGQRVTLRCSPRSGDLSVYWYQQSLDQGLQFLIQYYNGEERAKGNILERFSAQQFPDLHSELNLSSLELGDSALYFCASSVGSSGRETQYFGPGTRLLVL.

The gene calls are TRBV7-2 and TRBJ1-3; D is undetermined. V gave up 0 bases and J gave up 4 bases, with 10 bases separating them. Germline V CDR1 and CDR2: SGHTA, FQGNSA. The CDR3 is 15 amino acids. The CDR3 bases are TGTGCCAGCAGCTTAGCGACCCCCGCCGGAAACACCATATATTTT. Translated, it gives CASSLATPAGNTIYF.

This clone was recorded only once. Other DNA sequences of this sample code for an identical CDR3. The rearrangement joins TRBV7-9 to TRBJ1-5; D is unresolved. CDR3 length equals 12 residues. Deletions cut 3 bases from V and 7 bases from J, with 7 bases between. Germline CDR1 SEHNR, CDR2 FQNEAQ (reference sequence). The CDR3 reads CASSLVGQPQHF. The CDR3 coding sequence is TGTGCCAGCAGCTTGGTTGGCCAGCCCCAGCATTTT.

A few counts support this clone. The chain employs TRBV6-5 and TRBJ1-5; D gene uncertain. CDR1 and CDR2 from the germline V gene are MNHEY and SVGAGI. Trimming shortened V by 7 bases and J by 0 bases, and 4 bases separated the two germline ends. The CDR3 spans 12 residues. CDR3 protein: CASKVSNQPQHF. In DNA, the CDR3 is TGTGCCAGCAAAGTTAGCAATCAGCCCCAGCATTTT.

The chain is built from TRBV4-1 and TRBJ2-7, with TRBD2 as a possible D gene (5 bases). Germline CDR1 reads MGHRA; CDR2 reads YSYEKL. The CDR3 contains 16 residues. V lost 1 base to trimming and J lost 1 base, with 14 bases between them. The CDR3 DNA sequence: TGCGCCAGCAGCCAAGGCAAACTAGTCGGGTCCTACGAGCAGTACTTC. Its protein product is CASSQGKLVGSYEQYF.

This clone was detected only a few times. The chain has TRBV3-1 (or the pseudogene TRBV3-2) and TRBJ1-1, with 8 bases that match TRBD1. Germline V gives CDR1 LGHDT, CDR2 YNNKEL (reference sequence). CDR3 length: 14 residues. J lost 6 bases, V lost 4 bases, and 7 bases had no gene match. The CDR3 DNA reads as TGTGCCAGCAGCCCCCGAGGGGGACAGGCTGAAGCTTTCTTT. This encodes CASSPRGGQAEAFF.

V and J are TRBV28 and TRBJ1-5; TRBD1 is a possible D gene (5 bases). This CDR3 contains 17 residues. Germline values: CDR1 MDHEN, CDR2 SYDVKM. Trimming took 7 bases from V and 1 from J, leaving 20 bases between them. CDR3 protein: CASKSVGGGKSNQPQHF. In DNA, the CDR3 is TGTGCCAGCAAGTCAGTGGGGGGAGGGAAGAGCAATCAGCCCCAGCATTTT.

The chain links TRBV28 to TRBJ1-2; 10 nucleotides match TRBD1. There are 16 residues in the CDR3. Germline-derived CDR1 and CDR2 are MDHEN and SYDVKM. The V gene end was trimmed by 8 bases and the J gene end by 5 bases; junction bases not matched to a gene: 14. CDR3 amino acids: CASFADRGPRLYGYTF. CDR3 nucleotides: TGTGCCAGCTTCGCTGACAGGGGGCCAAGGCTATATGGCTACACCTTC.

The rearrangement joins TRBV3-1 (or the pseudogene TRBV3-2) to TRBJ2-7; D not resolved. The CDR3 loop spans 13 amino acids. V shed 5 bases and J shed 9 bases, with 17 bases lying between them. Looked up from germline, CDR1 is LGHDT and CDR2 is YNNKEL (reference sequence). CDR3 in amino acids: CASSSRLTGSQYF. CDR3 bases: TGTGCCAGCAGCTCACGGCTTACCGGATCGCAGTACTTC.

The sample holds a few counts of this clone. The CDR3 nucleotides read TGTGCCAGCAGTTATTATCGATCGCGGTCCTACGAGCAGTACTTC. Translated, it gives CASSYYRSRSYEQYF. The chain employs TRBV6-2 or TRBV6-3 and TRBJ2-7; D remains ambiguous. V was cut by 3 bases and J by 1 base, with 13 bases left in between. Per germline, CDR1 MNHEY and CDR2 SVGEGT. The CDR3 has 15 amino acids.

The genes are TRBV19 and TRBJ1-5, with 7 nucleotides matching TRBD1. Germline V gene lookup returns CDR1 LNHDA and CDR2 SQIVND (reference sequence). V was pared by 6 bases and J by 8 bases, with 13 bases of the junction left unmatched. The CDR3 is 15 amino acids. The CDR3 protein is CASRYVDREKEPQHF. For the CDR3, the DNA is TGTGCCAGTAGATACGTTGACAGGGAGAAAGAGCCCCAGCATTTT.

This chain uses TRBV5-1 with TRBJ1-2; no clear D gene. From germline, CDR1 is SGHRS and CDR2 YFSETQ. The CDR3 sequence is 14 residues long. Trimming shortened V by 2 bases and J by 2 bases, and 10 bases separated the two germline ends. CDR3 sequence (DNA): TGCGCCAGCAGCTTTCTAGCTTCCAACTATGGCTACACCTTC. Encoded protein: CASSFLASNYGYTF.

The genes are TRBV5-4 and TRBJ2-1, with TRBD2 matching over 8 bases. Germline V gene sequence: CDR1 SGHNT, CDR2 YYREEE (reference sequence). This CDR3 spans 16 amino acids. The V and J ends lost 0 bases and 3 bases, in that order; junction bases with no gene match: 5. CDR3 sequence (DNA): TGTGCCAGCAGCTTGGGGCGGGGGGATTTCTACAATGAGCAGTTCTTC. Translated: CASSLGRGDFYNEQFF.

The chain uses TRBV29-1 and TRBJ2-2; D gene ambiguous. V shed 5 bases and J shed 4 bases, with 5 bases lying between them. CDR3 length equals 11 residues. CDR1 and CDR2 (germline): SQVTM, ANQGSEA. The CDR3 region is CSVYATGELFF. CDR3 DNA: TGCAGCGTTTACGCCACCGGGGAGCTGTTTTTT.

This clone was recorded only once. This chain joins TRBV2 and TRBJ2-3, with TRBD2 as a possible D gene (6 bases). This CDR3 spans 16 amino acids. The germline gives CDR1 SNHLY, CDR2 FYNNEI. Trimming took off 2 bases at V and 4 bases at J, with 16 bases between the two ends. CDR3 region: CASSEWWRVGPDTQYF. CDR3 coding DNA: TGTGCCAGCAGTGAATGGTGGAGGGTAGGGCCAGATACGCAGTATTTT.

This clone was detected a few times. DNA for the CDR3: TGTGCCACCAGTGAGACATACAATGAGCAGTTCTTC. Translated: CATSETYNEQFF. J is TRBJ2-1 and V is TRBV24-1, with no clear D. The CDR3 is 12 residues long. V lost 4 bases, J lost 4 bases, and 4 bases lay in between. CDR1 is KGHDR, CDR2 SFDVKD, per germline.

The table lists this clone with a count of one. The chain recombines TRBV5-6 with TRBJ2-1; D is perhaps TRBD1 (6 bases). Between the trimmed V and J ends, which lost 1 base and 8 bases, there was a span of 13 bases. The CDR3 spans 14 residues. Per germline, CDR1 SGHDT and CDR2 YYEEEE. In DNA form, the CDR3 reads TGTGCCAGCAGCTTGCTTGGGGGCGTGGATGAGCAGTTCTTC. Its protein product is CASSLLGGVDEQFF. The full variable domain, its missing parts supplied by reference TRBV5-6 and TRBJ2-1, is DAGVTQSPTHLIKTRGQQVTLRCSPKSGHDTVSWYQQALGQGPQFIFQYYEEEERQRGNFPDRFSGHQFPNYSSELNVNALLLGDSALYLCASSLLGGVDEQFFGPGTRLTVL.

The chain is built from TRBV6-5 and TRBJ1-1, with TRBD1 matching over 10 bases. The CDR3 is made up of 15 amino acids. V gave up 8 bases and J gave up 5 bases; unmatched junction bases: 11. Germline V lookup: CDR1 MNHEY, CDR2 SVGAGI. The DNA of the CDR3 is TGTGCCAGCCATGACCGGGACAGGGGTGGTACTGAAGCTTTCTTT. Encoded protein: CASHDRDRGGTEAFF.

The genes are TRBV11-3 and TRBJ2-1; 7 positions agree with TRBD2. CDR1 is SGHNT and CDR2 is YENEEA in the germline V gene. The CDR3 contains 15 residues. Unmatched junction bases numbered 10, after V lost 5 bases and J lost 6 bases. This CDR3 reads CASSPRLAKTNEQFF. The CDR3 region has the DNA TGTGCCAGCAGCCCTCGACTAGCTAAGACCAATGAGCAGTTCTTC.

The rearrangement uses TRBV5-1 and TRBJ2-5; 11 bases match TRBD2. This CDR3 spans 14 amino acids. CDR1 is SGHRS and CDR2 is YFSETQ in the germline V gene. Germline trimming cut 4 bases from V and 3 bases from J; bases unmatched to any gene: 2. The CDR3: CASSRGLAEETQYF. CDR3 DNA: TGCGCCAGCAGCCGGGGACTAGCGGAAGAGACCCAGTACTTC.

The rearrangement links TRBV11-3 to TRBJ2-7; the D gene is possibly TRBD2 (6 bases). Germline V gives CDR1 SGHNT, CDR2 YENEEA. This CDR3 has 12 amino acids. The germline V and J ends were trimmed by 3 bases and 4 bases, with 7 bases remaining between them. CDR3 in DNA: TGTGCCAGCAGCTTTGGGGGGTACGAGCAGTACTTC. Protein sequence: CASSFGGYEQYF.

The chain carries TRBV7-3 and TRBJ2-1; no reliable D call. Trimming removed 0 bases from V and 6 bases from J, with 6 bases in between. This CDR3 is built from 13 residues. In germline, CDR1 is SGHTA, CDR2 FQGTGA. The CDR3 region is CASSLTRGNEQFF. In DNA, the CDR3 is TGTGCCAGCAGCTTAACTCGCGGCAATGAGCAGTTCTTC.